Following are 24 T cell receptor beta chains from one sample sequenced in a study of molecular identifiers for immune sequencing clone quantification. A single record per CDR3 protein comes from TCRdb applying MiXCR to the PCR reads. Among approximately 320,000 distinct CDR3 sequences listed, roughly 24% were seen once. The sequenced material came from naive CD8+ T cells from blood, with Jurkat cell RNA spiked in. Noted subset: FACS-sorted CD8+CD4-CCR7+CD45RA+ naive T cells. Source of these receptors: a human donor in good health. Some libraries in this study had Jurkat cell RNA spiked in.

This clonotype turned up a few times. V is TRBV6-5 and J is TRBJ2-5; D is undetermined. CDR1 and CDR2 from the germline V gene are MNHEY and SVGAGI. The CDR3 consists of 15 residues. V lost 4 bases and J lost 2, with 14 bases in between. CDR3 nucleotide sequence: TGTGCCAGCAGTTCCAAACCTCTCTTACAAGAGACCCAGTACTTC. Protein sequence: CASSSKPLLQETQYF.

The chain joins TRBV6-5 to TRBJ1-3, with TRBD1 identical over 8 bases. V was clipped by 6 bases and J by 4 bases; unmatched bases: 8. CDR3 size: 15 residues. Looked up from germline, CDR1 is MNHEY and CDR2 is SVGAGI. CDR3 loop: CASRSPGQDGNTIYF. The CDR3, as DNA: TGTGCCAGCAGGTCTCCGGGACAGGACGGAAACACCATATATTTT.

Details on this clonotype: Possible read error: a much larger clone is one base away. V is TRBV29-1 and J is TRBJ2-1; TRBD2 matches at 10 bases. V dropped 8 bases and J dropped 3; count of bases not matched to a gene: 4. This CDR3 comprises 13 residues. Per the germline V gene, CDR1 is SQVTM and CDR2 is ANQGSEA. The CDR3 reads CSYSGGYYNEQFF. In DNA form, the CDR3 reads TGCAGCTATAGCGGGGGGTACTACAATGAGCAGTTCTTC.

The rearrangement joins TRBV2 to TRBJ1-1; 9 bases are a match to TRBD1. This CDR3 has 16 residues. Germline trimming cut 6 bases from V and 0 bases from J; bases unmatched to any gene: 8. Germline lookup yields CDR1 SNHLY and CDR2 FYNNEI. The CDR3 is CASRETWTGVNTEAFF. CDR3 DNA sequence: TGTGCCAGCAGGGAGACGTGGACAGGGGTGAACACTGAAGCTTTCTTT.

The V call is TRBV20-1, the J call TRBJ2-3; D not certain. Germline CDR1 and CDR2: DFQATT and SNEGSKA (reference sequence). CDR3 length: 14 residues. The V end was cut by 6 bases, the J end by 5 bases, with 18 bases between. DNA for the CDR3: TGCAGTGCCAAAACTGGGATCTTAGGAGATACGCAGTATTTT. This gives the protein CSAKTGILGDTQYF.

This clonotype has a handful of counts. The chain links TRBV7-9 to TRBJ2-4, with D maybe TRBD2 (6 bases). Germline V gene data show CDR1 as SEHNR and CDR2 as FQNEAQ (reference sequence). This CDR3 has 15 residues. Trimming took 6 bases from V and 9 from J, leaving 21 bases between them. In DNA, the CDR3 is TGTGCCAGCAGTTCTACCGGGACTGAGGGAGGCATTCAGTACTTC. Protein product: CASSSTGTEGGIQYF.

This clonotype came up a few times. J is TRBJ2-3 and V is TRBV11-1; possibly TRBD2 for D (7 bases). Germline-derived CDR1 and CDR2 are SGHAT and FQDESV (reference sequence). The CDR3 is 17 residues long. Trimming took 6 bases from V and 3 from J, leaving 22 bases between them. DNA for the CDR3: TGTGCCAGCAGACGAGTAGGGTGGGGGGGCTGGACAGATACGCAGTATTTT. This translates into CASRRVGWGGWTDTQYF.

This clonotype turned up a few times. The chain couples TRBV24-1 to TRBJ1-2; TRBD1 matches 10 bases. The length of the CDR3 is 16 residues. J was trimmed by 4 bases and V by 5 bases; bases with no gene match: 9. Germline assignment: CDR1 KGHDR and CDR2 SFDVKD. CDR3 amino acids: CATSGPTRTGGYGYTF. For the CDR3, the DNA is TGTGCCACCAGTGGACCGACTCGGACAGGGGGCTATGGCTACACCTTC.

This clonotype was observed a handful of times. The chain combines TRBV18 with TRBJ2-2, with D hard to call. The germline V gene has CDR1 KGHSH and CDR2 LQKENI. V lost 2 bases and J 0 bases, leaving 4 bases between the germline ends. The CDR3 length is 14 residues. The CDR3, as DNA: TGTGCCAGCTCACCAGGGGCGAACACCGGGGAGCTGTTTTTT. The encoded protein is CASSPGANTGELFF.

Concerning this clonotype: The conserved final phenylalanine or tryptophan is absent from the CDR3, which likely points to a read error. The chain has TRBV3-1 and TRBJ1-1, with D hard to call. Deletions cut 3 bases from V and 6 bases from J, with 14 bases between. The CDR3 covers 14 residues. Per the germline V gene, CDR1 is LGHDT and CDR2 is YNNKEL (reference sequence). CDR3 nucleotide sequence: TGTGCCAGCAGCCAGGTACCCTGGGCCTCTGAAGCTTTCTAT. Translation: CASSQVPWASEAFY.

J is TRBJ2-7 and V is TRBV27; 11 positions agree with TRBD2. CDR3 length: 17 amino acids. Germline CDR1 MNHEY, CDR2 SMNVEV (reference sequence). V was clipped by 3 bases and J by 2 bases; unmatched bases: 9. The CDR3 sequence: CASSLLAGGPQAYEQYF. Here the CDR3 DNA reads TGTGCCAGCAGTTTGCTAGCGGGGGGACCACAGGCCTACGAGCAGTACTTC.

This clonotype was picked up many times. The chain joins TRBV3-1 to TRBJ2-7; 9 nucleotides line up with TRBD2. This CDR3 spans 15 amino acids. Germline lookup yields CDR1 LGHDT and CDR2 YNNKEL (reference sequence). With 0 bases clipped from V and 2 bases from J, the junction kept 2 bases outside the gene matches. As DNA, the CDR3 is TGTGCCAGCAGCCAAGAAGGGACTAGCCCCTACGAGCAGTACTTC. Its protein product is CASSQEGTSPYEQYF.

Worth noting for this clonotype: The junction differs from germline at one of its ends, possibly a read error. J is TRBJ2-7 and V is TRBV6-2 or TRBV6-3; D not resolved. Germline V gene lookup returns CDR1 MNHEY and CDR2 SVGEGT. This CDR3 is 13 amino acids long. In nucleotides, the CDR3 is TGTGCCAGCAGTTACTCGTACACCTACGAGCGGTACTTC. Protein: CASSYSYTYERYF.

In its sample, this clonotype was seen a few times. The CDR3 region is CASSPGTSFSSEQFF. DNA of the CDR3: TGTGCCAGCAGCCCCGGGACTAGCTTCAGTAGTGAGCAGTTCTTC. The chain uses TRBV7-6 and TRBJ2-1, with 9 bases matching TRBD2. This CDR3 is 15 amino acids long. Germline V CDR1 and CDR2: SGHVS, FNYEAQ. Trimming cost V 5 bases and J 9 bases; bases outside gene matches: 11.

The rearrangement links TRBV6-2 or TRBV6-3 to TRBJ2-5, with 10 bases lining up with TRBD2. The CDR3 length is 16 residues. Germline-derived CDR1 and CDR2 are MNHEY and SVGEGT. V lost 2 bases to trimming and J lost 1 base; unmatched junction nucleotides: 4. The CDR3 loop reads CASSYRGLAVQETQYF. Here the CDR3 DNA reads TGTGCCAGCAGTTACCGTGGACTAGCGGTCCAAGAGACCCAGTACTTC.

This clonotype has a handful of counts. The chain employs TRBV7-6 and TRBJ1-1; D gene uncertain. CDR3 length equals 14 residues. Per the germline V gene, CDR1 is SGHVS and CDR2 is FNYEAQ. V lost 0 bases to trimming and J lost 6 bases, with 11 bases between them. The CDR3 region is CASSLAPNRPEAFF. For the CDR3, the DNA is TGTGCCAGCAGCTTAGCTCCCAACCGCCCTGAAGCTTTCTTT.

Turning to this clonotype: This may come from a read error, since a much larger clone is one base off. The rearrangement uses TRBV5-1 and TRBJ2-3; D gene unclear. This CDR3 contains 10 residues. Germline loops: CDR1 SGHRS, CDR2 YFSETQ. The CDR3 loop is CAGSLYTQYF. As DNA, the CDR3 is TGCGCCGGCAGCTTGTATACGCAGTATTTT.

The genes are TRBV27 and TRBJ2-3; 8 bases match TRBD2. V gave up 4 bases and J gave up 4 bases; unmatched junction bases: 4. CDR3 length: 14 residues. CDR1 and CDR2 (germline): MNHEY, SMNVEV (reference sequence). CDR3 coding DNA: TGTGCCAGCAGTTCCCGGACTAGCCCAGATACGCAGTATTTT. This encodes CASSSRTSPDTQYF.

This clonotype was counted many times. The chain links TRBV7-6 to TRBJ2-3; 11 bases map to TRBD2. The CDR3 contains 16 residues. Germline V gives CDR1 SGHVS, CDR2 FNYEAQ. With 4 bases clipped from V and 6 bases from J, the junction kept 9 bases outside the gene matches. The CDR3, as DNA: TGTGCCAGCAGCTCCAATAGCGGGGGGGGCAGTGATACGCAGTATTTT. This sequence encodes CASSSNSGGGSDTQYF.

V gene TRBV6-1 combines with J gene TRBJ1-5; D perhaps matches TRBD1 (6 bases). Germline V gene data show CDR1 as MNHNS and CDR2 as SASEGT. This CDR3 comprises 16 residues. The V end was cut by 7 bases, the J end by 2 bases, with 18 bases between. The CDR3 sequence is CASTNKGVIGNQPQHF. CDR3 in DNA: TGTGCCAGCACCAATAAGGGGGTCATTGGCAATCAGCCCCAGCATTTT.

In its sample, this clonotype was seen a few times. The CDR3: CASSGTQGSGNTIYF. The CDR3 nucleotides read TGTGCCAGCAGCGGAACACAGGGCTCTGGAAACACCATATATTTT. This chain links TRBV5-3 with TRBJ1-3, with D possibly being TRBD1 (6 bases). TRBV5-3 is recorded as an ORF, its role being uncertain. V dropped 8 bases and J dropped 0 bases, with 15 bases sitting between them. The CDR3 covers 15 residues.

The chain links TRBV7-9 to TRBJ2-7, with D maybe TRBD2 (5 bases). Germline V gene lookup returns CDR1 SEHNR and CDR2 FQNEAQ (reference sequence). The CDR3 is 17 amino acids. Trimming took 4 bases from V and 5 from J, leaving 24 bases between them. The CDR3, as DNA: TGTGCCAGCAGCTCGGATATTAGTCTCGGGAACCTAGACGAGCAGTACTTC. It yields the protein CASSSDISLGNLDEQYF.

The V and J genes are TRBV4-3 and TRBJ1-5; the D gene is possibly TRBD1 (5 bases). The CDR3 spans 15 residues. V shed 0 bases and J shed 9 bases, with 15 bases lying between them. CDR1 is LGHNA and CDR2 is YSLEER in the germline V gene. As DNA, the CDR3 is TGCGCCAGCAGCCAAGATCTCCGGGGCGCTAGGCCCCAGCATTTT. Translating gives CASSQDLRGARPQHF.

About this clonotype: This may be a read error, as it is one base from a much larger clone. This chain connects TRBV6-5 to TRBJ2-7; D not certain. V lost 5 bases, J lost 4 bases, and 15 bases lay in between. Looked up from germline, CDR1 is MNHEY and CDR2 is SVGAGI. CDR3 length: 14 amino acids. The CDR3 DNA sequence: TGTGCCAGCAGTCAACAGTGGCCGCCGTACGAGCAGTACTTC. Translated: CASSQQWPPYEQYF.